The T cell receptor (beta chain) under discussion was sequenced for a study of T cell responses to AZD1222 COVID-19 vaccine. Whole-study findings and limits: The sample set comprised mostly white British donors with more females, and clonal diversity was possibly underestimated.

V was trimmed by 6 bases and J by 5 bases, leaving 13 bases between them. This CDR3 is built from 13 residues. Germline CDR1 is MNHEY and CDR2 is SVGEGT. As for this clone: Its target is not known.

Here immunoSEQ multiplex PCR was the method, and the copy in TCRdb shows in-frame clones only, minus some. The table has about 140,000 clones, over 85% seen once. The rearrangement joins TRBV6-2 or TRBV6-3 to TRBJ1-1; D possibly corresponds to TRBD1 (6 bases). The sample was peripheral blood, taken 28 days after the second AZD1222 dose. This clonotype was sampled from an adult who received the AZD1222 COVID-19 vaccine. The CDR3 is CASSQGPRTEAFF. CDR3 nucleotides: TGTGCCAGCAGCCAGGGGCCGCGAACTGAAGCTTTCTTT.